A single sample gave rise to the 16 T cell receptor beta chains below, sequenced in a study of vaccination and CD4 T cells after COVID-19. No antigen has been identified for these receptors. Treatment reported: roughly 10-day PBMC culture with coronavirus spike peptide pools or control peptides (ViraFEST assay). The Oncomine TCR Beta short-read assay was what sequenced the DNA obtained from cultured CD4+ T cells. TCRdb re-analysed the PCR reads in MiXCR, keeping a single row per CDR3 protein. The data contain 15,000 or so distinct CDR3 sequences, around half of them seen just once; the ten biggest clones take up under 10%. Material: CD4+ T cells from blood, cultured in vitro. These receptors were taken from a human donor who had recovered from COVID-19.

A few counts support this clonotype. This chain joins TRBV27 and TRBJ1-2; D unclear. The length of the CDR3 is 14 residues. Germline V CDR1 and CDR2: MNHEY, SMNVEV (reference sequence). V was cut by 8 bases and J by 5 bases, with 18 bases left in between. CDR3 nucleotide sequence: TGTGCCAGCCGTCCTGTAAATGGAAATTATGGCTACACCTTC. Encoded protein: CASRPVNGNYGYTF.

This clonotype turned up a few times. This chain uses TRBV6-1 with TRBJ2-5, with 9 nucleotides matching TRBD2. This CDR3 is 19 amino acids long. The ends lost 6 bases at V and 2 bases at J; junction bases unmatched: 19. Germline CDR1 and CDR2: MNHNS and SASEGT. The CDR3: CASRPYPQARREGQETQYF. The CDR3 coding sequence is TGTGCCAGCAGACCTTACCCCCAGGCTCGGCGGGAGGGGCAAGAGACCCAGTACTTC.

The DNA for the CDR3 is TGTGCCAGTACTTACAAGGAGGGTGACACCGGGGAGCTGTTTTTT. Protein sequence: CASTYKEGDTGELFF. This chain uses TRBV19 with TRBJ2-2; TRBD2 is a possible D gene (6 bases). From germline, CDR1 is LNHDA and CDR2 SQIVND (reference sequence). The CDR3 spans 15 residues. V was shortened by 7 bases and J by 3 bases, with 15 bases between the two germline ends.

The chain has TRBV7-3 and TRBJ2-2; no clear D gene. Germline CDR1 SGHTA, CDR2 FQGTGA. The V gene lost 5 bases and the J gene lost 4 bases, with 11 bases spanning the gap. The CDR3 is 14 residues long. In DNA form, the CDR3 reads TGTGCCAGCAGCGCAGTAGTTAGCACCGGGGAGCTGTTTTTT. It translates to CASSAVVSTGELFF.

The V call is TRBV3-1, the J call TRBJ1-6; no clear D. The CDR3 is 16 residues long. Per germline, CDR1 LGHDT and CDR2 YNNKEL (reference sequence). Trimming pared 0 bases from V and 6 bases from J, leaving 12 bases between. As DNA, the CDR3 is TGTGCCAGCAGCCAAGATTACGGAGGCGGTAATTCACCCCTCCACTTT. Translation: CASSQDYGGGNSPLHF. The full variable domain, in which reference TRBV3-1 and TRBJ1-6 provide the parts outside the CDR3, is DTAVSQTPKYLVTQMGNDKSIKCEQNLGHDTMYWYKQDSKKFLKIMFSYNNKELIINETVPNRFSPKSPDKAHLNLHINSLELGDSAVYFCASSQDYGGGNSPLHFGNGTRLTVT.

The DNA for the CDR3 is TGTGCCAGCAGCTTGGGCCGGGGGGGAAACACCGGGGAGCTGTTTTTT. Translation gives CASSLGRGGNTGELFF. V is TRBV7-8 and J is TRBJ2-2; 8 bases are a match to TRBD2. Germline values: CDR1 SGHVS, CDR2 FQNEAQ. The CDR3 spans 16 residues. Losses at the gene ends were 3 bases for V and 2 bases for J; bases not matched to a gene: 5.

Here the CDR3 DNA reads TGCAGTGCTAGTTCGAACAGGGGGAATCAGCCCCAGCATTTT. Translated: CSASSNRGNQPQHF. The gene calls are TRBV20-1 and TRBJ1-5; 8 nucleotides line up with TRBD1. CDR1 is DFQATT, CDR2 SNEGSKA, per germline (reference sequence). V gave up 3 bases and J gave up 4 bases; unmatched junction bases: 5. The CDR3 sequence is 14 residues long.

The rearrangement joins TRBV29-1 to TRBJ2-5, with D maybe TRBD1 (6 bases). There are 15 residues in the CDR3. From germline, CDR1 is SQVTM and CDR2 ANQGSEA. Trimming left V 2 bases short and J 5 bases short, with 18 bases between. The DNA of the CDR3 is TGCAGCGTTGAAACCCGGACAGTATATCCTGAGACCCAGTACTTC. Translated: CSVETRTVYPETQYF.

In its sample, this clonotype was seen a few times. The rearrangement links TRBV7-2 to TRBJ1-1, with 8 bases fitting TRBD1. V shed 0 bases, J shed 11 bases, and the junction held 5 bases outside the gene matches. The CDR3 totals 13 residues. Per germline, CDR1 SGHTA and CDR2 FQGNSA. The CDR3: CASSLASDRAAFF. DNA of the CDR3: TGTGCCAGCAGCTTAGCTTCGGACAGGGCGGCTTTCTTT.

V and J are TRBV28 and TRBJ2-2, with D perhaps being TRBD1 or TRBD2 (5 bases each). Germline V gene lookup returns CDR1 MDHEN and CDR2 SYDVKM. This CDR3 region has 14 residues. With 3 bases removed from V and 5 bases from J, the gap between germline ends came to 10 bases. The CDR3 DNA reads TGTGCCAGCAGTTTCGGGACCGCGACCGGGGAGCTGTTTTTT. Protein product: CASSFGTATGELFF.

V and J are TRBV7-2 and TRBJ1-4; D gene unclear. V was pared by 6 bases and J by 0 bases, with 17 bases between. The CDR3 is 17 residues long. CDR1 SGHTA and CDR2 FQGNSA come from the germline V gene. CDR3 amino acids: CASSPNRPGATNEKLFF. The CDR3 coding sequence is TGTGCCAGCAGTCCCAATCGTCCGGGTGCAACTAATGAAAAACTGTTTTTT.

This clonotype was detected a few times. The chain uses TRBV11-3 and TRBJ2-3; 11 positions agree with TRBD2. CDR3 length: 15 residues. The germline CDR1 and CDR2 sequences are SGHNT and YENEEA. V was clipped by 4 bases and J by 6 bases; unmatched bases: 6. The CDR3 sequence is CASSSRLAGLDTQYF. The DNA of the CDR3 is TGTGCCAGCAGCTCCCGACTAGCGGGACTGGATACGCAGTATTTT.

This chain links TRBV7-9 with TRBJ1-6; D gene unclear. This CDR3 is built from 14 residues. The ends were cut back, 4 bases at V and 9 bases at J, with 13 bases in the middle. Germline lookup yields CDR1 SEHNR and CDR2 FQNEAQ (reference sequence). The CDR3 DNA sequence: TGTGCCAGCAGCTCCGGGCTCCCGACTTCACCCCTCCACTTT. It codes for CASSSGLPTSPLHF.

The chain couples TRBV7-2 to TRBJ2-3, with 7 bases fitting TRBD1. This CDR3 has 14 amino acids. The V and J ends lost 5 bases and 4 bases, in that order; junction bases with no gene match: 6. Looked up from germline, CDR1 is SGHTA and CDR2 is FQGNSA. The DNA for the CDR3 is TGTGCCAGCAGCCCACAGGGGACCGCAGATACGCAGTATTTT. This encodes CASSPQGTADTQYF.

This chain uses TRBV7-9 with TRBJ1-2; TRBD1 agrees at 8 bases. Germline CDR1 SEHNR, CDR2 FQNEAQ (reference sequence). The CDR3 has 12 residues. After removal of 8 bases from V and 5 bases from J, the junction contained 4 bases not matched to a gene. CDR3 amino acids: CASEGQVYGYTF. Written as DNA, the CDR3 is TGTGCCAGCGAGGGACAGGTTTATGGCTACACCTTC.

The V call is TRBV7-2, the J call TRBJ2-1; D unresolved. The CDR3 runs to 14 residues. CDR1 is SGHTA, CDR2 FQGNSA, per germline. V was clipped by 0 bases and J by 4 bases, with 7 bases between them. Written as DNA, the CDR3 is TGTGCCAGCAGCTTAGCCTTTGATTACAATGAGCAGTTCTTC. Translation: CASSLAFDYNEQFF.